A single sample gave rise to the 25 T cell receptor beta chains below, sequenced in a study of T cells in narcolepsy. Here immunoSEQ multiplex PCR was the method, and the copy in TCRdb shows in-frame clones only, minus some. Found here are over 15,000 clones, 65% to 90% of them singletons; the top ten hold roughly 0.68%. Sequencing was performed on memory (CD45RA-) CD4+ T cells from blood. Every receptor here comes from a human donor in good health.

This clone was seen just once. The rearrangement links TRBV6-6 to TRBJ2-1; a possible D gene is TRBD2 (5 bases). CDR1 MNHNY and CDR2 SVGAGI come from the germline V gene (reference sequence). The CDR3 consists of 15 residues. The V gene lost 2 bases and the J gene lost 5 bases, with 13 bases spanning the gap. The CDR3 is CASSYALRLNNEQFF. The CDR3 DNA reads as TGTGCCAGCAGTTACGCCCTGCGACTAAACAATGAGCAGTTCTTC.

This clone was counted only a few times. CDR3 amino acids: CASSAGAGHYGYTF. The CDR3 nucleotides are TGTGCCAGCAGTGCCGGGGCGGGGCACTATGGCTACACCTTC. The rearrangement uses TRBV6-1 and TRBJ1-2; a possible D gene is TRBD1 (5 bases). Germline values: CDR1 MNHNS, CDR2 SASEGT. The germline V and J ends were trimmed by 4 bases and 3 bases, with 12 bases remaining between them. The CDR3 is 14 amino acids.

Only one count was recorded for this clone. The chain joins TRBV10-3 to TRBJ2-7; a possible D gene is TRBD1 (5 bases). Germline-derived CDR1 and CDR2 are ENHRY and SYGVKD. The CDR3 is 16 amino acids. The V end lost 3 bases, the J end lost 0 bases, and 15 bases lay between the germline ends. The CDR3 bases are TGTGCCATCAGTGAAGGACATAGGGTGAGCTCCTACGAGCAGTACTTC. It translates to CAISEGHRVSSYEQYF.

This chain links TRBV6-1 with TRBJ1-1; TRBD1 agrees at 8 bases. Trimming at V came to 7 bases and at J to 0 bases, leaving 7 bases not matched to a gene. This CDR3 comprises 15 residues. Germline CDR1 is MNHNS and CDR2 is SASEGT. The CDR3: CASIGQGMMNTEAFF. Here the CDR3 DNA reads TGTGCCAGCATCGGACAGGGAATGATGAACACTGAAGCTTTCTTT.

This clone was recorded only once. This chain uses TRBV19 with TRBJ2-2, with 8 bases that match TRBD1. The V and J ends lost 7 bases and 3 bases, in that order; junction bases with no gene match: 10. Germline lookup yields CDR1 LNHDA and CDR2 SQIVND (reference sequence). The CDR3 consists of 16 residues. The DNA for the CDR3 is TGTGCCAGTAAACCCACTGGCAGGGGGCACACCGGGGAGCTGTTTTTT. Translation: CASKPTGRGHTGELFF.

The gene calls are TRBV11-3 and TRBJ2-3; D is uncertain. V was cut by 5 bases and J by 0 bases, with 9 bases left in between. The CDR3 is 14 residues long. Looked up from germline, CDR1 is SGHNT and CDR2 is YENEEA. The CDR3 spells CASSPLPSTDTQYF. The CDR3 DNA is TGTGCCAGCAGCCCCCTCCCAAGCACAGATACGCAGTATTTT.

The chain uses TRBV7-9 and TRBJ2-1; 11 nucleotides line up with TRBD2. V shed 5 bases, J shed 6 bases, and the junction held 9 bases outside the gene matches. Germline CDR1 is SEHNR and CDR2 is FQNEAQ (reference sequence). This CDR3 comprises 16 residues. CDR3 sequence reads: CASSPRTSGSSNEQFF. CDR3 nucleotides: TGTGCCAGCAGCCCGAGAACTAGCGGGAGTTCCAATGAGCAGTTCTTC.

This chain connects TRBV29-1 to TRBJ1-1, with 7 positions matching TRBD1. CDR3 length equals 13 residues. V shed 5 bases and J 3 bases; nucleotides not matched to a gene: 6. Looked up from germline, CDR1 is SQVTM and CDR2 is ANQGSEA. The CDR3 coding sequence is TGCAGCGTTTTAGGGGGCGCGGACACTGAAGCTTTCTTT. Protein product: CSVLGGADTEAFF.

This sequence joins TRBV25-1 and TRBJ2-7; no reliable D call. The V gene's germline CDR1 is MGHDK and CDR2 SYGVNS. The CDR3 extends over 13 amino acids. V was pared by 3 bases and J by 3 bases, with 9 bases between. CDR3 DNA sequence: TGTGCCAGCAGTGATGCGCAGCGCTACGAGCAGTACTTC. Its protein product is CASSDAQRYEQYF.

This sequence joins TRBV7-8 and TRBJ2-7; maybe TRBD1 (6 bases). Germline V gene data show CDR1 as SGHVS and CDR2 as FQNEAQ. Trimming stripped 2 bases from V and 5 bases from J, with 16 bases between. The CDR3 runs 15 residues. Written as DNA, the CDR3 is TGTGCCAGCAGCTTAAATAGACAGGCTCTAGACGAGCAGTACTTC. Protein: CASSLNRQALDEQYF.

The chain employs TRBV5-8 and TRBJ1-3, with D perhaps TRBD1 (6 bases). The V gene's germline CDR1 is SGHTS and CDR2 YDEGEE. This CDR3 has 15 amino acids. Trimming left V 1 base short and J 7 bases short, with 15 bases between. The CDR3 sequence is CASSLFKGELNTIYF. In nucleotides, the CDR3 is TGTGCCAGCAGCTTGTTCAAGGGGGAGCTGAACACCATATATTTT.

The chain combines TRBV7-9 with TRBJ1-3; D is perhaps TRBD1 (5 bases). This CDR3 is 14 amino acids long. V was pared by 5 bases and J by 4 bases, with 12 bases between. Germline CDR1 SEHNR, CDR2 FQNEAQ (reference sequence). CDR3 amino acids: CASSLMTVGNTIYF. The CDR3 region has the DNA TGTGCCAGCAGCCTCATGACAGTCGGAAACACCATATATTTT.

This clone has a single count. CDR3 in DNA: TGTGCCAGCAGTTACTCGTCTACCTACGAGCAGTACTTC. This sequence encodes CASSYSSTYEQYF. J is TRBJ2-7 and V is TRBV6-6; D ambiguous. This CDR3 has 13 residues. Trimming left V 0 bases short and J 2 bases short, with 5 bases between. CDR1 MNHNY and CDR2 SVGAGI come from the germline V gene (reference sequence).

The chain employs TRBV5-1 and TRBJ1-2; D gene ambiguous. CDR1 SGHRS and CDR2 YFSETQ come from the germline V gene. V was trimmed by 4 bases and J by 4 bases, leaving 17 bases between them. This CDR3 is 15 amino acids long. In nucleotides, the CDR3 is TGCGCCAGCAGCCCCCAGGCCGGGCCCTCCTATGGCTACACCTTC. Translation gives CASSPQAGPSYGYTF.

The chain is built from TRBV2 and TRBJ1-4; unclear D gene. The CDR3 has 14 residues. Germline CDR1 SNHLY, CDR2 FYNNEI. V was pared by 6 bases and J by 0 bases, with 8 bases between. The CDR3: CASRGGSTNEKLFF. Here the CDR3 DNA reads TGTGCCAGCAGGGGAGGGTCAACTAATGAAAAACTGTTTTTT.

The chain joins TRBV18 to TRBJ2-7; D remains unclear. The V end lost 3 bases, the J end lost 4 bases, and 10 bases lay between the germline ends. This CDR3 has 13 residues. CDR1 is KGHSH, CDR2 LQKENI, per germline. The CDR3 sequence is CASSPAMGYEQYF. CDR3 nucleotides: TGTGCCAGCTCACCCGCAATGGGGTACGAGCAGTACTTC.

The chain carries TRBV18 and TRBJ1-4; D is unclear. This CDR3 comprises 16 residues. The germline V and J ends were trimmed by 1 base and 0 bases, with 9 bases remaining between them. Germline V CDR1 and CDR2: KGHSH, LQKENI. In DNA form, the CDR3 reads TGTGCCAGCTCACCACGAAAGGACTCAACTAATGAAAAACTGTTTTTT. Translation gives CASSPRKDSTNEKLFF. Full variable domain (missing parts from reference TRBV18 and TRBJ1-4): NAGVMQNPRHLVRRRGQEARLRCSPMKGHSHVYWYRQLPEEGLKFMVYLQKENIIDESGMPKERFSAEFPKEGPSILRIQQVVRGDSAAYFCASSPRKDSTNEKLFFGSGTQLSVL.

The chain couples TRBV5-4 to TRBJ2-3, with 9 bases identical to TRBD2. The CDR3 runs to 15 residues. Germline lookup yields CDR1 SGHNT and CDR2 YYREEE (reference sequence). The V gene end was trimmed by 0 bases and the J gene end by 6 bases; junction bases not matched to a gene: 5. DNA for the CDR3: TGTGCCAGCAGCTTGGGGACTAGCGATCGGGATACGCAGTATTTT. Protein sequence: CASSLGTSDRDTQYF. The full variable domain, with the rest looked up from reference TRBV5-4 and TRBJ2-3, is ETGVTQSPTHLIKTRGQQVTLRCSSQSGHNTVSWYQQALGQGPQFIFQYYREEENGRGNFPPRFSGLQFPNYSSELNVNALELDDSALYLCASSLGTSDRDTQYFGPGTRLTVL.

The chain is built from TRBV7-2 and TRBJ2-2, with D perhaps matching TRBD1 (6 bases). The germline gives CDR1 SGHTA, CDR2 FQGNSA. This CDR3 is 13 amino acids long. V was cut by 5 bases and J by 6 bases, with 10 bases left in between. CDR3 residues: CASSEQGPGELFF. The DNA for the CDR3 is TGTGCCAGCAGCGAACAGGGCCCCGGGGAGCTGTTTTTT.

This chain connects TRBV5-1 to TRBJ2-2; 7 nucleotides match TRBD1. The V segment lost 3 bases and the J segment 1 base; nucleotides outside the gene matches: 3. CDR1 is SGHRS and CDR2 is YFSETQ in the germline V gene. The CDR3 totals 15 residues. The CDR3 DNA follows: TGCGCCAGCAGCTGGGGACAGCTGAACACCGGGGAGCTGTTTTTT. It is translated as CASSWGQLNTGELFF.

This clone was observed once. The V and J genes are TRBV6-4 and TRBJ1-2, with D uncertain. The CDR3 runs 14 residues. Trimming left V 2 bases short and J 6 bases short, with 13 bases between. CDR1 is MRHNA and CDR2 is SNTAGT in the germline V gene. The CDR3 is CASSDNRVSHGYTF. In nucleotides, the CDR3 is TGTGCCAGCAGTGACAACCGGGTTTCCCATGGCTACACCTTC.

This rearrangement joins TRBV18 to TRBJ1-5; weak D call: TRBD1 (5 bases). V lost 2 bases and J lost 1, with 12 bases in between. This CDR3 spans 16 amino acids. CDR1 is KGHSH, CDR2 LQKENI, per germline. The CDR3, as DNA: TGTGCCAGCTCACCATTGGGGACGGGGAGCAATCAGCCCCAGCATTTT. It translates to CASSPLGTGSNQPQHF.

This chain connects TRBV2 to TRBJ2-5; 11 bases are shared with TRBD2. The end of the DNA is better explained by TRBJ2-7, so the J call may be wrong. Germline V gene data show CDR1 as SNHLY and CDR2 as FYNNEI. CDR3 length equals 14 residues. CDR3 in DNA: TGTGCCAGCGGAACTAGCGGGGGTCCCTACGAGCAGTACTTC. As protein: CASGTSGGPYEQYF.

The genes are TRBV11-3 and TRBJ2-1; D could derive from TRBD1 or TRBD2 (5 bases each). This CDR3 has 16 residues. From germline, CDR1 is SGHNT and CDR2 YENEEA. The V and J ends lost 4 bases and 8 bases respectively, with 21 bases between them. CDR3 region: CASSSLSTDWGHEQFF. DNA of the CDR3: TGTGCCAGCAGCTCCCTTTCGACTGATTGGGGACATGAGCAGTTCTTC.

The genes are TRBV29-1 and TRBJ1-5; D may be TRBD1 (6 bases). CDR3 size: 10 residues. CDR1 SQVTM and CDR2 ANQGSEA come from the germline V gene. Trimming took 7 bases from V and 7 from J, leaving 8 bases between them. The CDR3 DNA is TGCAGCGCACAGGGCCAGCCCCAGCATTTT. Its protein product is CSAQGQPQHF.